The sample holds a few counts of the clone carrying this T cell receptor (beta chain). Profiled with immunoSEQ multiplex PCR; TCRdb holds only in-frame clones, not every one. Here the sample spans under 65,000 clones, about 87% being singletons. This sample is drawn from a study of blood T cell repertoires in COVID-19. Looking at the study overall: Samples taken during acute and convalescent COVID-19 were collected in the United States, Italy and Spain. The cDNA or gDNA used as material had been derived from T cells, B-cell-depleted T cells, or PBMCs.

The CDR3 totals 14 residues. Germline V lookup: CDR1 SGHAT, CDR2 FQNNGV. V shed 7 bases, J shed 0 bases, and the junction held 2 bases outside the gene matches. Material: peripheral blood. The J gene is TRBJ2-1, the V gene TRBV11-2; 8 bases align to TRBD2. This TCR was sampled from a man in his 60s with acute or convalescent COVID-19. The CDR3 here is CASTLAGSYNEQFF. CDR3 in DNA: TGTGCCAGCACTCTAGCGGGCTCCTACAATGAGCAGTTCTTC.